The present T cell receptor beta chain was sequenced within a study of OX40 agonist ivuxolimab in advanced cancers. Study-level information: Patients were treated with ivuxolimab, an agonistic anti-OX40 (CD134) antibody. Hepatocellular carcinoma, melanoma, renal cell or head and neck cancer was diagnosed in the dose-escalation patients. Among those enrolled, mean age was roughly 62 years (range about 23 to 79) and about 81% were male.

Here immunoSEQ multiplex PCR was the method, and the copy in TCRdb shows in-frame clones only, minus some. The profile covers 55,000 or so clones, with approximately 90% appearing a single time and about a sixth taken by the ten largest. The CDR3 is 14 residues long. V gave up 4 bases and J gave up 2 bases, with 12 bases separating them. Germline CDR1 is SGHDT and CDR2 is YYEEEE. The source is an adult with an advanced solid tumor such as melanoma, head and neck, liver or kidney cancer. Sequencing was performed on CD4+ or CD8+ T cells sorted from blood, taken in a trial of the OX40 agonist ivuxolimab. The chain combines TRBV5-6 with TRBJ2-5; D unresolved. The CDR3 loop reads CASSPPKVQETQYF. The DNA for the CDR3 is TGTGCCAGCAGCCCCCCCAAGGTTCAAGAGACCCAGTACTTC.